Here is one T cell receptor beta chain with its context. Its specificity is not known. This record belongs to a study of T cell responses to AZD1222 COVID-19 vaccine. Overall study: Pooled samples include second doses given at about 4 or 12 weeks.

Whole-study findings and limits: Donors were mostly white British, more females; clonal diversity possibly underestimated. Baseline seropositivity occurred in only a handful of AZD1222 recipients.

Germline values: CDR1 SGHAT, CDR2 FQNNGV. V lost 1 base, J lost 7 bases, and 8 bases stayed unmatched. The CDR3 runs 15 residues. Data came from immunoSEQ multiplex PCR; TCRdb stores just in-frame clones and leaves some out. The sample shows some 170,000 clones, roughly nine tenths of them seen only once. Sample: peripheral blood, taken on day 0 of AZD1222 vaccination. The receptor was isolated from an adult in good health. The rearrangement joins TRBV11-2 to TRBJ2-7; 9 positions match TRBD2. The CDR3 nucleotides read TGTGCCAGCAGCTTAGTGGCGGGAGGGCCCTGGGAGCAGTACTTC. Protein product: CASSLVAGGPWEQYF.